This TCR beta chain was observed in a study of blood T cell repertoires in COVID-19. Study overall: Italy, Spain and the United States were the sources of the convalescent and acute COVID-19 samples. T cells, B-cell-depleted T cells, or PBMCs provided the cDNA or gDNA that served as material.

In the study's own analysis: Reference gene primer amplification gave estimated nucleated cell counts. Measured with immunoSEQ multiplex PCR; TCRdb has only the in-frame clones, and not every one. That table is the source of V, J and clone size, and D and trimming were worked out from the DNA. The sample lists under 70,000 clones, 90% occurring once. The germline V gene encodes CDR1 SGHRS and CDR2 YFSETQ. The CDR3 covers 16 residues. The V end was cut by 1 base, the J end by 7 bases, with 20 bases between. Sequences were obtained from peripheral blood. The chain recombines TRBV5-1 with TRBJ1-2; a weak D match, TRBD1 (5 bases). This clonotype originated in a man older than 75 with acute or convalescent COVID-19. For the CDR3, the DNA is TGCGCCAGCAGCTTGTGGCTCTCTAGACAGATCGGTGGCTACACCTTC. Translation gives CASSLWLSRQIGGYTF.